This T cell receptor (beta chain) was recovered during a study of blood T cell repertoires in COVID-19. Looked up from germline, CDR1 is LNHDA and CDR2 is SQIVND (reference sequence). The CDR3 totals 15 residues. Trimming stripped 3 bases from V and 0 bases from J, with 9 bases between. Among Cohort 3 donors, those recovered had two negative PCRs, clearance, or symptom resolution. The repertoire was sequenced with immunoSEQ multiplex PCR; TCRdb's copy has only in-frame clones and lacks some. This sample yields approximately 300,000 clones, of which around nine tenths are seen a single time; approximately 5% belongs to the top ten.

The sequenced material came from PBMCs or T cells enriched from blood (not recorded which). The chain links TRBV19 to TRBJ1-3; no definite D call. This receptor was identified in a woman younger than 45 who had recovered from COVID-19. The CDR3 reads CASSIAGLSGNTIYF. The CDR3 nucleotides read TGTGCCAGTAGTATTGCAGGACTCTCTGGAAACACCATATATTTT.